Listed below are T cell receptor beta chains from one sample, sequenced in a study of T cell repertoires in cytomegalovirus infection. TCRdb independently ran MiXCR on the reads; one entry per CDR3 protein. Of 100,000 to 150,000 distinct CDR3 sequences in the sample, roughly 25% were seen once. Their recognized antigens are unknown. Sequencing was carried out using PBMCs, sequenced either directly or after in vitro stimulation (not recorded which). The receptors here all came from a human donor in good health (CMV status not recorded). Some clones in this sample may be carry-over from other donors' samples. Each CDR3 is given with its conserved first and last residue. D genes are given only for firm matches. Only some rows state a clone size, as once, few, many or a class for expanded clones.

>TRBJ1-2|TRBV7-2|.|.
CASSRRGRAGGYTF
TGTGCCAGCAGCAGACGCGGCAGGGCTGGTGGCTACACCTTC
>TRBJ1-6|TRBV28|.|TRBD1
CASSLSARWGQRSSYNSPLHF
TGTGCCAGCAGTTTATCTGCTCGGTGGGGACAGCGGAGCTCCTATAATTCACCCCTCCACTTT
>TRBJ2-3|TRBV12-3/TRBV12-4|few|TRBD1
CASSQTGAYTDTQYF
TGTGCCAGCAGTCAAACAGGGGCCTACACAGATACGCAGTATTTT
>TRBJ2-7|TRBV5-1|few|TRBD2
CASSSGLAVGEQYF
TGCGCCAGCAGCTCGGGACTAGCCGTTGGGGAGCAGTACTTC
>TRBJ1-1|TRBV4-3|.|.
CASSQDGGVMNTEAFF
TGCGCCAGCAGCCAAGATGGGGGAGTTATGAACACTGAAGCTTTCTTT
>TRBJ1-1|TRBV5-1|.|TRBD1
CASSEGQGETEAFF
TGCGCCAGCAGCGAGGGACAGGGAGAAACTGAAGCTTTCTTT
>TRBJ1-2|TRBV28|few|.
CASSLSIAGGGYGYTF
TGTGCCAGCAGTTTGTCCATTGCGGGGGGCGGCTATGGCTACACCTTC
>TRBJ1-2|TRBV7-3|.|TRBD1
CASSPGDRFNYGYTF
TGTGCCAGCAGCCCAGGGGACAGATTTAACTATGGCTACACCTTC
>TRBJ2-2|TRBV12-3/TRBV12-4|.|TRBD2
CASSVSFGRASGELFF
TGTGCCAGCAGTGTCTCTTTCGGGAGGGCTTCCGGGGAGCTGTTTTTT
>TRBJ2-5|TRBV6-5|few|.
CASTAWADQETQYF
TGTGCCAGCACCGCCTGGGCAGACCAAGAGACCCAGTACTTC
>TRBJ1-1|TRBV7-2|many|.
CASSLLGQNTEAFF
TGTGCCAGCAGCTTACTTGGGCAGAACACTGAAGCTTTCTTT